The text below deals with one TCR beta chain. V was cut by 6 bases and J by 0 bases, with 6 bases left in between. Germline V gene data show CDR1 as SNHLY and CDR2 as FYNNEI. The CDR3 is 12 residues long. Seattle participants joined during active infection and were tracked over time. The sample is drawn from a study of blood T cell repertoires in COVID-19. Looking at the study overall: The United States, Italy and Spain provided the acute and convalescent COVID-19 samples. PBMCs, B-cell-depleted T cells, or T cells provided the cDNA or gDNA that made up the material.

Authors' data handling: By means of reference gene primer amplification, nucleated cell counts were estimated. The table came from immunoSEQ multiplex PCR; TCRdb's copy has only in-frame clones and leaves some out. That table furnishes V, J and clone size, whereas the DNA furnished D and trimming. The sample lists about 370,000 clones, around 87% seen once, with about 9.4% in the top ten. The material sequenced was peripheral blood. This clonotype originated in a woman in her twenties or thirties with COVID-19, enrolled during active disease. The rearrangement uses TRBV2 and TRBJ2-7, with a possible D match to TRBD2 (5 bases). CDR3: CASRGSSYEQYF. For the CDR3, the DNA is TGTGCCAGCAGGGGGAGCTCCTACGAGCAGTACTTC.